This record looks at one T cell receptor (beta chain) sequence and its context. Its antigen is still unknown. The entry originates in a study of blood T cells in healthy people across ages. Whole-study results and caveats: Long-lived and aged donors differed, with more naive CD4+ cells and higher diversity in the long-lived. Among T cells, TCR beta diversity per million cells dropped roughly linearly as age rose.

Alongside a J-beta primer mix, a sample-barcoded 5' primer served in a second PCR lasting roughly 6 to 12 cycles. TCRdb fed the 5' RACE reads into MiXCR, producing one record per CDR3 protein. Of approximately 600,000 distinct CDR3 sequences in the sample, approximately 50% were seen once. CDR3 length equals 14 residues. CDR1 is SEHNR and CDR2 is FQNEAQ in the germline V gene (reference sequence). J gave up 5 bases and V 6 bases, and 9 bases lay outside the gene matches. Sequencing used blood. This clonotype was sampled from a man between 60 and 75 years old in good health. This chain uses TRBV7-9 with TRBJ2-7, with 8 bases lining up with TRBD1. The CDR3 coding sequence is TGTGCCAGCAGTTCCCGGGACAGGTCCCACGAGCAGTACTTC. This translates into CASSSRDRSHEQYF.